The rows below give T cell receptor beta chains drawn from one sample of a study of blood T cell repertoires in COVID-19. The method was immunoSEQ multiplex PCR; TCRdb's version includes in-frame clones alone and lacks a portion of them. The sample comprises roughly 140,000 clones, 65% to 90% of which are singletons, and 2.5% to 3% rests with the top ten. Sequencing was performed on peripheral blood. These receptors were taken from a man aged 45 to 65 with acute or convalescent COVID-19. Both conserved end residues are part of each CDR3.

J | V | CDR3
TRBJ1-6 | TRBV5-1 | CASSPGTGDYSPLHF
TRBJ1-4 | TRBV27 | CASSTPQGRGEKLFF
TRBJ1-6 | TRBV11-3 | CASSTETVSPLHF
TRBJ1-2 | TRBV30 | CAWSTKRTSNYGYTF
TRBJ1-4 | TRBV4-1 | CASSPTGGRHNEKLFF
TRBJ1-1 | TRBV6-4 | CASSDSARGNTEAFF
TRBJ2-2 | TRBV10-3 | CAISELQGGGTGELFF
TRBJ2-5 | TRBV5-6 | CATLIQGQETQYF
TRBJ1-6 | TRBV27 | CASSLSTGASSYNSPLHF
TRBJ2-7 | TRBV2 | CASRGQGRMYEQYF
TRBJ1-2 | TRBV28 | CASSLARAGHGYTF
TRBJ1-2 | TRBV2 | CASSDRTSGGYTF
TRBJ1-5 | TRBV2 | CASRQDTSNQPQHF
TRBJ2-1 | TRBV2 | CASSPTGASGRRLNEQFF
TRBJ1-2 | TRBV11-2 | CASSPGENYGYTF
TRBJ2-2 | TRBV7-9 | CASSPNRGPYSGELFF
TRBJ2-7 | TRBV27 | CASSLSWDSAYEQYF
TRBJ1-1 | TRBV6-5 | CAIRVGNTEAFF
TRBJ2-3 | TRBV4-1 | CASSPRDRITDTQYF
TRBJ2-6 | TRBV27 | CASSPFLGTGGPGANVLTF
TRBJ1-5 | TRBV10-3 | CAITQGGDNQPQHF
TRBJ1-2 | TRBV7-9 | CASSHRDSSGYTF
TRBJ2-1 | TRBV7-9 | CASSLEGWRGGSEQFF
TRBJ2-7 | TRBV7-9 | CASSPFGGLSSYEQYF
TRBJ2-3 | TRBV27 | CASSRLSTDTQYF
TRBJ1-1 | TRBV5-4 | CASSPAPGGEMNTEAFF
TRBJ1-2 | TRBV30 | CAWAQGPRGYTF
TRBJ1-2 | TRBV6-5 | CASSLTGNNYGYTF
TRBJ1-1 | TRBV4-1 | CASSQDNRQGENTEAFF
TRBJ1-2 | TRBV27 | CASSGGTPYGYTF
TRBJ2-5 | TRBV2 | CASRVQETQYF
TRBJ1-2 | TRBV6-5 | CASSFRTGGYGYTF
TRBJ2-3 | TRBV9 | CASSAQPPPTDTQYF